This T cell receptor (beta chain) was recovered during a study of T cell changes during pregnancy in multiple sclerosis. Per the germline V gene, CDR1 is SGHNT and CDR2 is YYREEE (reference sequence). This CDR3 contains 13 residues. V gave up 0 bases and J gave up 8 bases, with 11 bases separating them. The assay was immunoSEQ multiplex PCR, and TCRdb's table has in-frame clones only and misses some. The table lists approximately 100,000 clones, approximately 90% of them singletons. This clonotype was sampled from a female donor with multiple sclerosis, enrolled in a pregnancy study. This rearrangement joins TRBV5-4 to TRBJ1-2, with unresolved D. This sample comprised peripheral blood, obtained after pregnancy. Written as DNA, the CDR3 is TGTGCCAGCAGCTTGGAGAGTATAGAGGGCTACACCTTC. Its translation: CASSLESIEGYTF.